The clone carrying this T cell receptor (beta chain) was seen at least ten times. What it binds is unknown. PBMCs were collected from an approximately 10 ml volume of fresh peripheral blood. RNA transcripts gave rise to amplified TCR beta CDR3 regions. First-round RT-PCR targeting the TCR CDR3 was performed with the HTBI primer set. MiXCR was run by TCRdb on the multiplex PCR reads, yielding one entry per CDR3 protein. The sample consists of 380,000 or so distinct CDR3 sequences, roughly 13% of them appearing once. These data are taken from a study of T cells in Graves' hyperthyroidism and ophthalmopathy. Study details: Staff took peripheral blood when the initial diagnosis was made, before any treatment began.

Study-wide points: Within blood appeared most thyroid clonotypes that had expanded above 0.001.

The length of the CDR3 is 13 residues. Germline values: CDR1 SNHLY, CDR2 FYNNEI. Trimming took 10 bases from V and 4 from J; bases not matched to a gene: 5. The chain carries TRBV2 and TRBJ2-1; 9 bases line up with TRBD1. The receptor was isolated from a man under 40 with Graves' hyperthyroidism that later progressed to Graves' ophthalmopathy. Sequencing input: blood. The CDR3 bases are TGTGCCACCCTAGGACAGGGGTACAATGAGCAGTTCTTC. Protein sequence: CATLGQGYNEQFF.